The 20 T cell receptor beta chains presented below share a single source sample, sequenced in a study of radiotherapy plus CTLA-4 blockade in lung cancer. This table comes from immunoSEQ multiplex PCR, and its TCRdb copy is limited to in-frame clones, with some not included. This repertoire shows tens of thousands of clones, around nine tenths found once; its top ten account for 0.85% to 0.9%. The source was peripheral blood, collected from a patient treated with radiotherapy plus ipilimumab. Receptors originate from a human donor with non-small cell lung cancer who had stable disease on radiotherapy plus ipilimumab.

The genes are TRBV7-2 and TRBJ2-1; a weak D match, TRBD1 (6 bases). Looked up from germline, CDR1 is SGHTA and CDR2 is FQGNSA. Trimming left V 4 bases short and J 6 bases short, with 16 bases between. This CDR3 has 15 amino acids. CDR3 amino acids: CASSSQGYPTNEQFF. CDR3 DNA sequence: TGTGCCAGCAGCTCGCAGGGGTACCCTACCAATGAGCAGTTCTTC.

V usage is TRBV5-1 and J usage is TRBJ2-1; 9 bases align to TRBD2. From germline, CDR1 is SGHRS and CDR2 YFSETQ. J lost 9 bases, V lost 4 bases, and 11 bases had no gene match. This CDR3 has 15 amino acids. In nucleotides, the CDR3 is TGCGCCAGCAGCGGAATAGCGGGAGTCATCCGTGAGCAGTTCTTC. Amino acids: CASSGIAGVIREQFF.

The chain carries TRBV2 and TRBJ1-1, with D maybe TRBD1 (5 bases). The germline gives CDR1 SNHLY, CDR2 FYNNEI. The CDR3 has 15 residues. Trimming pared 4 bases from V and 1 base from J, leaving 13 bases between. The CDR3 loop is CASSARQIKNTEAFF. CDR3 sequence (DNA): TGTGCCAGCAGTGCTAGACAGATAAAGAACACTGAAGCTTTCTTT.

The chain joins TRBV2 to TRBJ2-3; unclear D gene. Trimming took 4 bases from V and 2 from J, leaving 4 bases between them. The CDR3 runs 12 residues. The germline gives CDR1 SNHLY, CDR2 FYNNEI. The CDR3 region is CASSAVTDTQYF. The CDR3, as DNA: TGTGCCAGCAGTGCCGTCACAGATACGCAGTATTTT.

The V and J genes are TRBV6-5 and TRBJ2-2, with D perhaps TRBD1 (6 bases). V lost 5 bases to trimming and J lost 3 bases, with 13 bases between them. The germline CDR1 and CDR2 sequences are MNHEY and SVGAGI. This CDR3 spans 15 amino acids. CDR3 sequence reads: CASSRTVWHTGELFF. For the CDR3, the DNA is TGTGCCAGCAGTCGGACAGTTTGGCACACCGGGGAGCTGTTTTTT.

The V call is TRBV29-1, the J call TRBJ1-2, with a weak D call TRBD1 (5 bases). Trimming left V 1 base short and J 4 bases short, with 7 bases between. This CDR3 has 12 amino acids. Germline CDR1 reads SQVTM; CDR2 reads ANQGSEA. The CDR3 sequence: CSVEVGGYGYTF. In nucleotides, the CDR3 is TGCAGCGTTGAAGTGGGGGGCTATGGCTACACCTTC.

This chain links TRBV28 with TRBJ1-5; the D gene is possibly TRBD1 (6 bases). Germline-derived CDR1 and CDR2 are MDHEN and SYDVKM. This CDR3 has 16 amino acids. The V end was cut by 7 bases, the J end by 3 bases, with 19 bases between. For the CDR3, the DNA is TGTGCCAGCACCCCTAGGAGGAACAGGGACAATCAGCCCCAGCATTTT. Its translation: CASTPRRNRDNQPQHF.

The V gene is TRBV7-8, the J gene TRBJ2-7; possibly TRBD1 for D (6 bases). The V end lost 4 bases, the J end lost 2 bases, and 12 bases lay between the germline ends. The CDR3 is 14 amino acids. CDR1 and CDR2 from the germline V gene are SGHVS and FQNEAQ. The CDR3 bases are TGTGCCAGCAGCTCCAGGGGATTCACCTACGAGCAGTACTTC. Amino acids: CASSSRGFTYEQYF.

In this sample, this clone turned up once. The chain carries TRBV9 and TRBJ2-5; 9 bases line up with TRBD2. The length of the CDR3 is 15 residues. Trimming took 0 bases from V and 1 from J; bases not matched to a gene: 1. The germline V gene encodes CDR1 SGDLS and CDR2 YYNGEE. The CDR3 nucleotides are TGTGCCAGCAGCGTAGTAGCGGGGGCCCAAGAGACCCAGTACTTC. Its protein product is CASSVVAGAQETQYF.

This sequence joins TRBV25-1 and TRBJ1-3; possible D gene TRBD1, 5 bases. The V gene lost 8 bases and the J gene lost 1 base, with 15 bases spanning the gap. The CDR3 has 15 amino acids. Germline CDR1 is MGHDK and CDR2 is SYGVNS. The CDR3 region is CASSKRGSSGNTIYF. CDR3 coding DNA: TGTGCCAGCTCAAAGCGGGGGTCTTCTGGAAACACCATATATTTT.

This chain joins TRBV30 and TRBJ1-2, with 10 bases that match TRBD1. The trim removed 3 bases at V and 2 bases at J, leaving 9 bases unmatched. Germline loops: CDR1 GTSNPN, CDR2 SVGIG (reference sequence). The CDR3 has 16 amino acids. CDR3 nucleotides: TGTGCCTGGAGCCCCGGGACAGGGGCCAGGAACTATGGCTACACCTTC. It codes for CAWSPGTGARNYGYTF.

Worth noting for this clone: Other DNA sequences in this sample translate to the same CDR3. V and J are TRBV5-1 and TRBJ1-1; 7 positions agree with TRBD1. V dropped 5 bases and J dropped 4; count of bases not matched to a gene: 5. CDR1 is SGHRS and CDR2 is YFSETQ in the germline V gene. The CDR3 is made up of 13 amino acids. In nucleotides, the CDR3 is TGCGCCAGCAGGGAGGGGGCCGGCACTGAAGCTTTCTTT. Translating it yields CASREGAGTEAFF.

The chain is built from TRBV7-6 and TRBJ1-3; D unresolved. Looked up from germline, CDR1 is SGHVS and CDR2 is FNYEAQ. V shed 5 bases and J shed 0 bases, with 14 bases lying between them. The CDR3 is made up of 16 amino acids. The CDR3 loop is CASSPAVGSSGNTIYF. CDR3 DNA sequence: TGTGCCAGCAGCCCAGCCGTTGGAAGCTCTGGAAACACCATATATTTT.

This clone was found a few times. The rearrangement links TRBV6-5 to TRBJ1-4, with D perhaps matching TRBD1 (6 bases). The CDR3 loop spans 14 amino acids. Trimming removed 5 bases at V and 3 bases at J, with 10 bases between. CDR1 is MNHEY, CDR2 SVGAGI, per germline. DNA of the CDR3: TGTGCCAGCAGTGGAGAGGGGGCTAATGAAAAACTGTTTTTT. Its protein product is CASSGEGANEKLFF.

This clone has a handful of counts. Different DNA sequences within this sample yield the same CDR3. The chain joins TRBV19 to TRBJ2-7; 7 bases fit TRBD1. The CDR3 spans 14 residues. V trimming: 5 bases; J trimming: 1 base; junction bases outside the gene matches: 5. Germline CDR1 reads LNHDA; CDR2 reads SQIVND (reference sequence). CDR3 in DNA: TGTGCCAGTAGTCCCGGACAGGTATCCTACGAGCAGTACTTC. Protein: CASSPGQVSYEQYF.

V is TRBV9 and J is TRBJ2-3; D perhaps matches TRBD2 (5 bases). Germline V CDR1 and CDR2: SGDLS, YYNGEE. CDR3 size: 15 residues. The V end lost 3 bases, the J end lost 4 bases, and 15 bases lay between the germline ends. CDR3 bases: TGTGCCAGCAGCGAAAGAGGACTTTGGGCAGATACGCAGTATTTT. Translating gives CASSERGLWADTQYF.

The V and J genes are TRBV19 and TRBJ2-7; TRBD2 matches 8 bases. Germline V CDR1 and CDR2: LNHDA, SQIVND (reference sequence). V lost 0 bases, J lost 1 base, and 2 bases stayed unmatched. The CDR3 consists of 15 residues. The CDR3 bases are TGTGCCAGTAGTATAGACCCGGGAGGGTCCTACGAGCAGTACTTC. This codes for CASSIDPGGSYEQYF.

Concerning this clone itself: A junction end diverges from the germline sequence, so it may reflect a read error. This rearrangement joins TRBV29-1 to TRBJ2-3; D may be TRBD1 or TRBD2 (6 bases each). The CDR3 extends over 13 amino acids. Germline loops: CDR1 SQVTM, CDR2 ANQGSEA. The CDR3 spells CSVEGGSTDTQYF. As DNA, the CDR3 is TGCAGCGTAGAAGGGGGGAGCACAGATACGCAGTATTTT.

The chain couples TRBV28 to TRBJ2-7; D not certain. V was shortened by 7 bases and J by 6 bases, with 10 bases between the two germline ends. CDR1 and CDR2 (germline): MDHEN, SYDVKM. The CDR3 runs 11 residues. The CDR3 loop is CASNTVTEQYF. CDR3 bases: TGTGCCAGCAATACAGTGACCGAGCAGTACTTC.

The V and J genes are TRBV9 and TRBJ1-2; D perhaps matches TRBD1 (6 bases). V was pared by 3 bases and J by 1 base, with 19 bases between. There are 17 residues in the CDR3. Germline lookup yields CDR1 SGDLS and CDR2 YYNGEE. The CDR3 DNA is TGTGCCAGCAGCGCAAATCTTAGACAGGTTCTTAACTATGGCTACACCTTC. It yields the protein CASSANLRQVLNYGYTF.